The sequence of this T cell receptor (beta chain) was determined in a study of blood T cell repertoires in COVID-19. CDR3 size: 16 residues. Germline CDR1 is SGHRS and CDR2 is YFSETQ. Trimming pared 4 bases from V and 7 bases from J, leaving 21 bases between. The sample holds a few counts of this clone. In the study's own analysis: Amplifying reference gene primers gave estimates of nucleated cell counts. Sequencing was performed with immunoSEQ multiplex PCR; in TCRdb, only in-frame clones are kept and a portion is missing. For V, J and clone size, that table is used; D and trimming come from the DNA. The sample has about 280,000 clones; about 80% are singletons.

The V call is TRBV5-1, the J call TRBJ2-1, with D perhaps TRBD2 (7 bases). The sequenced sample consisted of peripheral blood. This sequence was found in a woman between 45 and 65 years old who had recovered from COVID-19. This CDR3 reads CASSPWGGRSDNEQFF. As DNA, the CDR3 is TGCGCCAGCAGCCCATGGGGGGGGCGTTCGGATAATGAGCAGTTCTTC.